These 23 T cell receptor beta chains share one sample of origin, sequenced in a study of identical twins. In TCRdb, the 5' RACE reads were re-called with MiXCR into one record per CDR3 protein. The sample contains 500,000 to 600,000 distinct CDR3 sequences, 22% of which appear only once. The sample also formed part of further work on T cells expressing NK-cell markers.

Sequenced: CD4+ T cells sorted from blood. Receptors were obtained from a woman aged 18-29 years in good health.

This clonotype came up a few times. The chain recombines TRBV12-3 or TRBV12-4 with TRBJ1-2; D remains ambiguous. The CDR3 consists of 12 residues. Trimming took 5 bases from V and 8 from J, leaving 12 bases between them. CDR3 nucleotide sequence: TGTGCCAGCAGTGCCCCCGATAGCGGCTACACCTTC. It translates to CASSAPDSGYTF.

In DNA, the CDR3 is TGTGCTAGTGGTTTGCCTACAATAGTCAATGAGCAGTTCTTC. This codes for CASGLPTIVNEQFF. V and J are TRBV12-5 and TRBJ2-1; D remains ambiguous. This CDR3 has 14 amino acids. Per the germline V gene, CDR1 is LGHNT and CDR2 is FRNRAP. With 2 bases removed from V and 6 bases from J, the gap between germline ends came to 11 bases.

This clonotype appeared many times. The chain recombines TRBV10-3 with TRBJ2-5; D is uncertain. Between the trimmed V and J ends, which lost 3 bases and 5 bases, there was a span of 7 bases. Per germline, CDR1 ENHRY and CDR2 SYGVKD. This CDR3 has 12 residues. The CDR3 bases are TGTGCCATCAGTGATACTGGTGAGACCCAGTACTTC. This codes for CAISDTGETQYF.

There are many counts of this clonotype. The V and J genes are TRBV29-1 and TRBJ1-1; D possibly corresponds to TRBD1 (5 bases). This CDR3 has 15 residues. Germline V lookup: CDR1 SQVTM, CDR2 ANQGSEA. V was shortened by 4 bases and J by 0 bases, with 15 bases between the two germline ends. The CDR3 loop reads CSVGSGWGMNTEAFF. CDR3 nucleotides: TGCAGCGTTGGGTCGGGATGGGGCATGAACACTGAAGCTTTCTTT. The full variable domain, its missing parts supplied by reference TRBV29-1 and TRBJ1-1, is SAVISQKPSRDICQRGTSLTIQCQVDSQVTMMFWYRQQPGQSLTLIATANQGSEATYESGFVIDKFPISRPNLTFSTLTVSNMSPEDSSIYLCSVGSGWGMNTEAFFGQGTRLTVV.

V and J are TRBV10-2 and TRBJ1-1, with TRBD1 as a possible D gene (6 bases). V was trimmed by 6 bases and J by 0 bases, leaving 8 bases between them. This CDR3 has 13 amino acids. Per the germline V gene, CDR1 is WSHSY and CDR2 is SAAADI. CDR3 bases: TGCGCCAGCAGGGGACACTTGAACACTGAAGCTTTCTTT. Protein product: CASRGHLNTEAFF.

The V and J genes are TRBV20-1 and TRBJ2-1; D not resolved. The germline V and J ends were trimmed by 1 base and 9 bases, with 7 bases remaining between them. CDR1 is DFQATT and CDR2 is SNEGSKA in the germline V gene (reference sequence). The CDR3 sequence is 11 residues long. The DNA of the CDR3 is TGCAGTGCTAGAGCCGAGCGTGAGCAGTTCTTC. Residues: CSARAEREQFF.

This clonotype was seen more than once but under ten times. This chain uses TRBV6-2 or TRBV6-3 with TRBJ2-2; unclear D gene. CDR3 length: 13 residues. CDR1 and CDR2 from the germline V gene are MNHEY and SVGEGT. Trimming took off 8 bases at V and 3 bases at J, with 10 bases between the two ends. The CDR3 nucleotides read TGTGCCAGCGATGAGGTTTACACCGGGGAGCTGTTTTTT. It codes for CASDEVYTGELFF.

This clonotype was counted between two and nine times. The chain has TRBV6-6 and TRBJ1-1; TRBD1 might be the D (5 bases). The CDR3 is 11 amino acids. Trimming took off 10 bases at V and 6 bases at J, with 12 bases between the two ends. CDR1 and CDR2 from the germline V gene are MNHNY and SVGAGI (reference sequence). CDR3 sequence reads: CATARVPEAFF. DNA for the CDR3: TGTGCCACTGCCAGGGTCCCTGAAGCTTTCTTT.

V gene TRBV12-3 or TRBV12-4 combines with J gene TRBJ2-7; no firm D call. The CDR3 loop spans 15 amino acids. V lost 4 bases, J lost 2 bases, and 15 bases lay in between. The CDR3 DNA is TGTGCCAGCAGTTCAACGGCCATCTCAACCTACGAGCAGTACTTC. It codes for CASSSTAISTYEQYF.

This clonotype was counted only a few times. This sequence joins TRBV3-1 and TRBJ2-7, with 8 bases matching TRBD2. With V trimmed by 4 bases and J by 5 bases, 13 bases remained unmatched. CDR3 length: 16 residues. The germline V gene has CDR1 LGHDT and CDR2 YNNKEL (reference sequence). The chain's CDR3 is CASSRGTGLVINEQYF. CDR3 coding DNA: TGTGCCAGCAGCCGAGGAACGGGACTAGTGATCAACGAGCAGTACTTC.

This sequence joins TRBV5-1 and TRBJ2-1; the match to TRBD2 covers 8 bases. V dropped 6 bases and J dropped 5; count of bases not matched to a gene: 7. Germline V gene data show CDR1 as SGHRS and CDR2 as YFSETQ. The CDR3 sequence is 14 residues long. The CDR3 DNA sequence: TGCGCCAGCAAGGGGCTAGCGGGCGACAATGAGCAGTTCTTC. This gives the protein CASKGLAGDNEQFF.

Only a few counts were recorded for this clonotype. This sequence joins TRBV10-3 and TRBJ2-2, with D maybe TRBD1 (6 bases). This CDR3 is 13 amino acids long. Trimming stripped 5 bases from V and 5 bases from J, with 9 bases between. In germline, CDR1 is ENHRY, CDR2 SYGVKD. CDR3 loop: CAISFTGTGELFF. Here the CDR3 DNA reads TGTGCCATCAGTTTCACAGGGACCGGGGAGCTGTTTTTT.

This clonotype has just a few counts. The chain uses TRBV10-3 and TRBJ2-7; D may correspond to TRBD1 or TRBD2 (6 bases each). Per germline, CDR1 ENHRY and CDR2 SYGVKD. The germline V and J ends were trimmed by 9 bases and 0 bases, with 18 bases remaining between them. This CDR3 is 15 amino acids long. The CDR3 sequence is CAMGGRAGSSYEQYF. CDR3 bases: TGTGCCATGGGGGGCAGGGCAGGGAGCTCCTACGAGCAGTACTTC.

This clonotype was seen ten or more times. The chain is built from TRBV11-3 and TRBJ2-3; D remains unclear. This CDR3 contains 12 residues. Trimming removed 4 bases at V and 2 bases at J, with 4 bases between. In germline, CDR1 is SGHNT, CDR2 YENEEA. The CDR3 is CASSSNTDTQYF. CDR3 DNA sequence: TGTGCCAGCAGCTCAAACACAGATACGCAGTATTTT.

This clonotype has a handful of counts. The chain links TRBV5-1 to TRBJ2-1, with 8 positions matching TRBD2. J gave up 3 bases and V 5 bases, and 7 bases lay outside the gene matches. Germline CDR1 reads SGHRS; CDR2 reads YFSETQ. This CDR3 spans 15 amino acids. CDR3 loop: CASSGASGGYNEQFF. As DNA, the CDR3 is TGCGCCAGCAGTGGTGCGAGCGGGGGCTACAATGAGCAGTTCTTC.

This clonotype was found a few times. The CDR3 DNA reads as TGCAGTGCTACGACGACAGACATCCAGAGGCCCCTCCACTTT. This translates into CSATTTDIQRPLHF. The chain couples TRBV20-1 to TRBJ1-6; TRBD1 might be the D (5 bases). Germline-derived CDR1 and CDR2 are DFQATT and SNEGSKA (reference sequence). The ends were cut back, 4 bases at V and 13 bases at J, with 20 bases in the middle. The CDR3 loop spans 14 amino acids.

This chain links TRBV20-1 with TRBJ2-2; no firm D call. CDR1 is DFQATT, CDR2 SNEGSKA, per germline (reference sequence). The CDR3 runs to 14 residues. With 4 bases removed from V and 5 bases from J, the gap between germline ends came to 14 bases. The chain's CDR3 is CSANNLGSTGELFF. For the CDR3, the DNA is TGCAGTGCTAACAACTTAGGAAGTACCGGGGAGCTGTTTTTT.

This clonotype showed up just a few times. This chain uses TRBV6-2 or TRBV6-3 with TRBJ1-4, with a possible D match to TRBD1 (5 bases). The CDR3 consists of 15 residues. Germline loops: CDR1 MNHEY, CDR2 SVGEGT. Trimming took off 2 bases at V and 13 bases at J, with 20 bases between the two ends. The CDR3 sequence: CASSYAGLINWGLFF. CDR3 coding DNA: TGTGCCAGCAGTTACGCGGGACTGATTAATTGGGGACTGTTTTTT.

This chain connects TRBV10-3 to TRBJ2-7, with D perhaps TRBD1 (5 bases). With 7 bases removed from V and 3 bases from J, the gap between germline ends came to 13 bases. Germline CDR1 reads ENHRY; CDR2 reads SYGVKD. The CDR3 spans 13 residues. Here the CDR3 DNA reads TGTGCCATCACTGCGGCAGGGAACTACGAGCAGTACTTC. Protein sequence: CAITAAGNYEQYF.

This clonotype was observed a few times. The V gene is TRBV18, the J gene TRBJ1-1; D not certain. The CDR3 runs to 13 residues. Germline V CDR1 and CDR2: KGHSH, LQKENI. Trimming stripped 1 base from V and 1 base from J, with 4 bases between. DNA for the CDR3: TGTGCCAGCTCACCACATGAGAACACTGAAGCTTTCTTT. It translates to CASSPHENTEAFF.

This clonotype was observed a single time. CDR3 DNA sequence: TGTGCCAGCAGCTCCCCCGGGGGACTCTCGGGTGAGCAGTTCTTC. Protein product: CASSSPGGLSGEQFF. This chain links TRBV7-9 with TRBJ2-1; possible D gene TRBD2, 6 bases. V was cut by 4 bases and J by 9 bases, with 19 bases left in between. CDR1 and CDR2 from the germline V gene are SEHNR and FQNEAQ (reference sequence). CDR3 size: 15 residues.

The J gene is TRBJ2-4, the V gene TRBV7-2, with D possibly being TRBD1 or TRBD2 (5 bases each). V lost 2 bases to trimming and J lost 7 bases, with 12 bases between them. The CDR3 is 14 residues long. Germline V lookup: CDR1 SGHTA, CDR2 FQGNSA. CDR3 DNA sequence: TGTGCCAGCAGCTTATCCAGGGAGTCGAACATTCAGTACTTC. Amino acids: CASSLSRESNIQYF.

This clonotype was picked up a small number of times. This chain uses TRBV3-1 with TRBJ2-7, with a weak D call TRBD1 (5 bases). Between the trimmed V and J ends, which lost 1 base and 4 bases, there was a span of 14 bases. The CDR3 contains 15 residues. Germline CDR1 and CDR2: LGHDT and YNNKEL (reference sequence). The chain's CDR3 is CASSQAPGQSYEQYF. The CDR3 DNA reads as TGTGCCAGCAGCCAAGCGCCAGGGCAAAGTTACGAGCAGTACTTC.